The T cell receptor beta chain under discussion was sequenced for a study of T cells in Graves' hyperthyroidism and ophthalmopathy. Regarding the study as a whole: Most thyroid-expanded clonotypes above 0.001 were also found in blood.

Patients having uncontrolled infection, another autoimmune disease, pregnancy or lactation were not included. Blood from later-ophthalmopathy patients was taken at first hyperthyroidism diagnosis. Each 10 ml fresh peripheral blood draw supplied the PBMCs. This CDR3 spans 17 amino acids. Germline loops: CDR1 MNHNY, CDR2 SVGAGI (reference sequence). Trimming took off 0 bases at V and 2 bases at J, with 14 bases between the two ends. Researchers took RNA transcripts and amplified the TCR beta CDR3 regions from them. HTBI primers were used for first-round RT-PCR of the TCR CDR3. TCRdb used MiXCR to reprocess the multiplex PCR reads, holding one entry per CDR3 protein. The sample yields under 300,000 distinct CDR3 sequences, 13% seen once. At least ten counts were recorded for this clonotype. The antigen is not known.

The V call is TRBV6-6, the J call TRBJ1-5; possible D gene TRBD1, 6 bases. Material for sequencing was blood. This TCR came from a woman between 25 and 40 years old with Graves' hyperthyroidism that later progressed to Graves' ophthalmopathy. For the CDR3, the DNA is TGTGCCAGCAGTTACTCGGGGCAGGGGCGAGGCAATCAGCCCCAGCATTTT. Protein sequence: CASSYSGQGRGNQPQHF.